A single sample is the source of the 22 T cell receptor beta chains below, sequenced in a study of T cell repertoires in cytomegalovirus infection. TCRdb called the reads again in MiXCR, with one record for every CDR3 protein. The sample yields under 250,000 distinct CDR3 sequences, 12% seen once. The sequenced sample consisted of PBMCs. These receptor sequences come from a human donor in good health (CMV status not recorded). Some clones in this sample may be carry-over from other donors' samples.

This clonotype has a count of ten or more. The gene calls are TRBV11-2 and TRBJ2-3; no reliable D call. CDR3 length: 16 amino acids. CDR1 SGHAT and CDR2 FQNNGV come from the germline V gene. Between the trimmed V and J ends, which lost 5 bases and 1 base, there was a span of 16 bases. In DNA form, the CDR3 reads TGTGCCAGCAGCCTCCCCCGTGGTGGCGGCACAGATACGCAGTATTTT. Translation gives CASSLPRGGGTDTQYF.

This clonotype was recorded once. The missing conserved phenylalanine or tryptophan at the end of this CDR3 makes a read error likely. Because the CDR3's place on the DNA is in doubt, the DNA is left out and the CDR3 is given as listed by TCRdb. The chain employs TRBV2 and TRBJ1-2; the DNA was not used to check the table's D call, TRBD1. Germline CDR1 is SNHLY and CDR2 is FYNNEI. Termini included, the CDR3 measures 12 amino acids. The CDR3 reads CASSEGDYGYTL.

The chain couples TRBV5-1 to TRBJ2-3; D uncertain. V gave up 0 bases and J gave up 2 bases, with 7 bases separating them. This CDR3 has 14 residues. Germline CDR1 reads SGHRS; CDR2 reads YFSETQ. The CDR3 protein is CASSLDSPTDTQYF. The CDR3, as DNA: TGCGCCAGCAGCTTGGACTCACCCACAGATACGCAGTATTTT.

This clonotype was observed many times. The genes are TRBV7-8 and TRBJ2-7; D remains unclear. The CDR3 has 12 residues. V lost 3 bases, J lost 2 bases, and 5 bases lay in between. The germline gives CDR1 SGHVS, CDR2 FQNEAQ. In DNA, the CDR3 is TGTGCCAGCAGCTTCGTCCCCTACGAGCAGTACTTC. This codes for CASSFVPYEQYF.

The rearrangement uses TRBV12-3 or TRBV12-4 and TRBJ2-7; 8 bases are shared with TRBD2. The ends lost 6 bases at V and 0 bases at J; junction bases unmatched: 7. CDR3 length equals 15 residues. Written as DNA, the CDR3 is TGTGCCAGCAGACAACGGGGGGGAGACTCCTACGAGCAGTACTTC. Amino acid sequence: CASRQRGGDSYEQYF.

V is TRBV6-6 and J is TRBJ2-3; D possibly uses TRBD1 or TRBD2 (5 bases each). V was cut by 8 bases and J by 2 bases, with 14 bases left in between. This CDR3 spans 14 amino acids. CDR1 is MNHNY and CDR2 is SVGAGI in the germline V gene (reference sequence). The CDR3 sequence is CASVGTQYTDTQYF. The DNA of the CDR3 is TGTGCCAGCGTGGGGACCCAGTACACAGATACGCAGTATTTT.

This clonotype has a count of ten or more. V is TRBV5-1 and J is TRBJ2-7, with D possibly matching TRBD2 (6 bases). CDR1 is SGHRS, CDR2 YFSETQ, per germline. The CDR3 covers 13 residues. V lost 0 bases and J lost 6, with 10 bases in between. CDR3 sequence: CASSLAAGSEQYF. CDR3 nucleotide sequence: TGCGCCAGCAGCTTGGCTGCGGGAAGCGAGCAGTACTTC.

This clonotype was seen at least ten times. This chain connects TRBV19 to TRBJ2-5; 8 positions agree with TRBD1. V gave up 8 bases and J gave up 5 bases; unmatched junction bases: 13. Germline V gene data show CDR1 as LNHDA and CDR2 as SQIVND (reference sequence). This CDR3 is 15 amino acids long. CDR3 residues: CASRPGGEIGETQYF. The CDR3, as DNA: TGTGCCAGTCGGCCAGGGGGCGAAATCGGCGAGACCCAGTACTTC. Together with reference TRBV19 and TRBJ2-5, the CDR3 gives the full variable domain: DGGITQSPKYLFRKEGQNVTLSCEQNLNHDAMYWYRQDPGQGLRLIYYSQIVNDFQKGDIAEGYSVSREKKESFPLTVTSAQKNPTAFYLCASRPGGEIGETQYFGPGTRLLVL.

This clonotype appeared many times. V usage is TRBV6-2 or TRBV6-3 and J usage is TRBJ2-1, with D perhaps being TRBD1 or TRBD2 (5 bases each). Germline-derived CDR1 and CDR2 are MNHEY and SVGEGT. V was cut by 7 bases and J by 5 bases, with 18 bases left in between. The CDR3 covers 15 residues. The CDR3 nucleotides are TGTGCCAGCATTAATACCCCCGGGACCCACAATGAGCAGTTCTTC. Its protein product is CASINTPGTHNEQFF.

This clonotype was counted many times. The CDR3 nucleotides are TGTGCCAGCAGCTTAACTGAAGGGTACGAGCAGTACTTC. This codes for CASSLTEGYEQYF. J is TRBJ2-7 and V is TRBV7-6; D is uncertain. The germline V and J ends were trimmed by 2 bases and 4 bases, with 9 bases remaining between them. Germline CDR1 is SGHVS and CDR2 is FNYEAQ. The CDR3 totals 13 residues. The entire variable domain, with the rest obtained from reference TRBV7-6 and TRBJ2-7, is as follows: GAGVSQSPRYKVTKRGQDVALRCDPISGHVSLYWYRQALGQGPEFLTYFNYEAQQDKSGLPNDRFSAERPEGSISTLTIQRTEQRDSAMYRCASSLTEGYEQYFGPGTRLTVT.

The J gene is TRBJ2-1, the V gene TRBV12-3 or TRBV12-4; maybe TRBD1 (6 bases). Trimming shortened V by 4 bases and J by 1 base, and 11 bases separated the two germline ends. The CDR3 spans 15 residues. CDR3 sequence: CASSSGTPSYNEQFF. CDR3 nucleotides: TGTGCCAGCAGTTCCGGGACACCTTCCTACAATGAGCAGTTCTTC.

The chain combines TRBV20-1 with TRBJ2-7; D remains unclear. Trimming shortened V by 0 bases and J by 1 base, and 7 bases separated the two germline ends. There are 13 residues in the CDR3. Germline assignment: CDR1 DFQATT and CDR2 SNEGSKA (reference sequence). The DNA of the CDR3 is TGCAGTGCTAGAGACAGGCATTCCTACGAGCAGTACTTC. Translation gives CSARDRHSYEQYF.

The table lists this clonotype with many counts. For the CDR3, the DNA is TGTGCCAGCAGAGTACCCCTGGCTGGGGCCAACGTCCTGACTTTC. This gives the protein CASRVPLAGANVLTF. The rearrangement joins TRBV6-1 to TRBJ2-6, with D unclear. The V end was cut by 6 bases, the J end by 2 bases, with 11 bases between. The CDR3 sequence is 15 residues long. Germline CDR1 is MNHNS and CDR2 is SASEGT.

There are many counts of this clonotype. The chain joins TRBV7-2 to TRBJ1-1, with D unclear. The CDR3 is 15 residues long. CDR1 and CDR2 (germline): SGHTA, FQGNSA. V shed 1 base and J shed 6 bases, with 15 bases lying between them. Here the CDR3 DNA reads TGTGCCAGCAGCTTAGACGGCCCTGGGTGGGCTGAAGCTTTCTTT. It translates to CASSLDGPGWAEAFF.

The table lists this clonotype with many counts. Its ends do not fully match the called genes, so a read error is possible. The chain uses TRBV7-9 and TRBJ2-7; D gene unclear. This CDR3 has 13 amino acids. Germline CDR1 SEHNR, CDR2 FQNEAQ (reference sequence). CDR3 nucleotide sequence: TGTGCCAGCAGCACCCCCACCTCCAACGAGCAGTACTTC. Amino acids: CASSTPTSNEQYF.

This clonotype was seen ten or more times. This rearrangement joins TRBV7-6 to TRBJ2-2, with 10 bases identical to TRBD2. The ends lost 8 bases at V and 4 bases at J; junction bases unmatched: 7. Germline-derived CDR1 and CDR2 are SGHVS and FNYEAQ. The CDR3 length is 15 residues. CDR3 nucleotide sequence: TGTGCCAGCGGAGCGGGGGGGCCTCTCACCGGGGAGCTGTTTTTT. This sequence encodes CASGAGGPLTGELFF.

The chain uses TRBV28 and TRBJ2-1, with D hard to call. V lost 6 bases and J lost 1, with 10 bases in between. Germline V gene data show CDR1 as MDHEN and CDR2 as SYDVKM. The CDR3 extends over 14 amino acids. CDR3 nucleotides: TGTGCCAGCAGCAACCTGGGGTCCTACAATGAGCAGTTCTTC. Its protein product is CASSNLGSYNEQFF.

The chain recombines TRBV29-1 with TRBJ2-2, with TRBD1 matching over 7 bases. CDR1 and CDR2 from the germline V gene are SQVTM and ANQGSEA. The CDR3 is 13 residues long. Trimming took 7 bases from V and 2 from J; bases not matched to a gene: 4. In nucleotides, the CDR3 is TGCAGCGGGGGGACAGCAAACACCGGGGAGCTGTTTTTT. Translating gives CSGGTANTGELFF.

The CDR3 coding sequence is TGTGCCAGCGGAATGGTGATGAGCTCCTACAATGAGCAGTTCTTC. Encoded protein: CASGMVMSSYNEQFF. The V call is TRBV6-5, the J call TRBJ2-1; D is undetermined. CDR3 length: 15 amino acids. Between the trimmed V and J ends, which lost 8 bases and 0 bases, there was a span of 14 bases. From germline, CDR1 is MNHEY and CDR2 SVGAGI.

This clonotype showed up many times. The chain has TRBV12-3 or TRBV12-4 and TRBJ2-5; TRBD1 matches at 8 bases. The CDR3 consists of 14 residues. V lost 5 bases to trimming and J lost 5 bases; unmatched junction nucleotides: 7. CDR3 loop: CASSPYRGSETQYF. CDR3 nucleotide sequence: TGTGCCAGCAGTCCCTACAGGGGGTCGGAGACCCAGTACTTC.

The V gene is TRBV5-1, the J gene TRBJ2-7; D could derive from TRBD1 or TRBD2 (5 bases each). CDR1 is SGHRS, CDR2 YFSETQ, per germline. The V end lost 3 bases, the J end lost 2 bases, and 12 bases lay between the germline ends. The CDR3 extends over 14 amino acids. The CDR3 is CASSYRDGTYEQYF. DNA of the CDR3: TGCGCCAGCAGCTATAGGGACGGCACCTACGAGCAGTACTTC.

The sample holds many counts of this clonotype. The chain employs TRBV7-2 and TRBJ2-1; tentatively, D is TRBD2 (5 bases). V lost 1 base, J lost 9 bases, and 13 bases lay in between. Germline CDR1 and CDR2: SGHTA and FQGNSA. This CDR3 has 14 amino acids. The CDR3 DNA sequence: TGTGCCAGCAGCTTAGACGCTAGCAGTGGTGAGCAGTTCTTC. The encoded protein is CASSLDASSGEQFF.